This entry describes one T cell receptor beta chain. The antigen is unknown. The CDR3 sequence is 14 residues long. In germline, CDR1 is SGHTA, CDR2 FQGNSA. Trimming cost V 3 bases and J 1 base, with 7 bases left between them. These data are taken from a study of T cells after yellow fever vaccination. On the study more broadly: The SMART-Seq v4 Ultra Low Input method served to prepare the low-cell-number fractions.

Study-wide results and limits: High-abundance clonotypes from the bulk population could contaminate FACS-sorted repertoires.

Synthesis of TCR cDNA relied on 5'RACE template switching, which attached a universal primer site and UMIs. TCRdb passed the 5' RACE reads through MiXCR, listing each CDR3 protein once. Of about 230,000 distinct CDR3 sequences listed, about 7% are singletons. The sequencing here drew on CD4+ T cells sorted from PBMCs, taken on the day of the yellow fever booster vaccination. The chain recombines TRBV7-2 with TRBJ1-5, with D perhaps TRBD1 (5 bases). This receptor was taken from a man aged 25-40 years who received the YFV17D yellow fever vaccine. This chain's CDR3 is CASSLTESNQPQHF. The CDR3 region has the DNA TGTGCCAGCAGCTTGACAGAAAGCAATCAGCCCCAGCATTTT.